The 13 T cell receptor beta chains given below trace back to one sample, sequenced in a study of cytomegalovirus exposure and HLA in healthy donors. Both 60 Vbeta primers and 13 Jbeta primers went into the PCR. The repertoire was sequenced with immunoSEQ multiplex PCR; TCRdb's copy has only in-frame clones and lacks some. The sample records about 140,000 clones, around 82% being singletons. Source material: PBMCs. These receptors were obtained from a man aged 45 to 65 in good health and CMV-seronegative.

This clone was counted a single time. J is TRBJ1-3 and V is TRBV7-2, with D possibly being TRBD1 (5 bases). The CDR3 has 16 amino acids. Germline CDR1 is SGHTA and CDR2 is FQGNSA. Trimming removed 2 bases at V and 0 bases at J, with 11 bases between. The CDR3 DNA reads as TGTGCCAGCAGCTTATCAGGCAGGGACTCTGGAAACACCATATATTTT. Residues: CASSLSGRDSGNTIYF.

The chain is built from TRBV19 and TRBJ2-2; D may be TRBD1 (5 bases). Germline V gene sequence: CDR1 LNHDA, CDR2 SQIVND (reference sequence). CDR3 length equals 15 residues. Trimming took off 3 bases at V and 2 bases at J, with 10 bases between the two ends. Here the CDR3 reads CASSMSRVNTGELFF. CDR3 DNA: TGTGCCAGTAGTATGTCCAGGGTAAACACCGGGGAGCTGTTTTTT.

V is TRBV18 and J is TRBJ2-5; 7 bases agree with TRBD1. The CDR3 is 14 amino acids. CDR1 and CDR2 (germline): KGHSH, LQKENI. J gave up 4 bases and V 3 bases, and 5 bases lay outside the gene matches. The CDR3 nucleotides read TGTGCCAGCTCACCGTCGACAGGGTCAGAGACCCAGTACTTC. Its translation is CASSPSTGSETQYF.

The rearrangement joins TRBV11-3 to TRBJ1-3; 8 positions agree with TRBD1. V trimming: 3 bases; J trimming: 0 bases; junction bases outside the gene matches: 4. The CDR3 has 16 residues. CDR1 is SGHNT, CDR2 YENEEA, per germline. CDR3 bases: TGTGCCAGCAGCTTCGGGACAGGCCACTCTGGAAACACCATATATTTT. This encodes CASSFGTGHSGNTIYF.

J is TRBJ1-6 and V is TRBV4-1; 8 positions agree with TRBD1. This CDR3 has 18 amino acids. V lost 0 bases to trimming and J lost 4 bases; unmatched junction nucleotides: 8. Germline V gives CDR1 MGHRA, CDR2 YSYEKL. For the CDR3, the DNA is TGCGCCAGCAGCCAAGATCCCTTGACAGGGGCGTATAATTCACCCCTCCACTTT. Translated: CASSQDPLTGAYNSPLHF.

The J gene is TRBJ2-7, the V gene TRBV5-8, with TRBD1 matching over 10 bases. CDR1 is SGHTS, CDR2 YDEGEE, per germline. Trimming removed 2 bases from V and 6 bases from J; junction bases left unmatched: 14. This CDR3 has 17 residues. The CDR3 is CASSFGVLGQGPIEQYF. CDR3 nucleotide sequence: TGTGCCAGCAGCTTTGGGGTCTTGGGACAGGGGCCCATCGAGCAGTACTTC.

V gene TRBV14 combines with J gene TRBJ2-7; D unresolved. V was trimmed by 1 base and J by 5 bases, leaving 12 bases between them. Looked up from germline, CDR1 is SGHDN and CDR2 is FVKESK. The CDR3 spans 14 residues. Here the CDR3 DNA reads TGTGCCAGCAGCCAAGTGAGCTCCCGGGACGAGCAGTACTTC. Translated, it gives CASSQVSSRDEQYF.

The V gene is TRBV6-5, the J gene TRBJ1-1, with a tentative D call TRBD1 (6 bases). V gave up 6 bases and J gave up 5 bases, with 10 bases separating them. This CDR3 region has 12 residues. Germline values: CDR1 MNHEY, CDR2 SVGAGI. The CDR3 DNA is TGTGCCAGCAGCCGAGGACAGACTGAAGCTTTCTTT. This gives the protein CASSRGQTEAFF.

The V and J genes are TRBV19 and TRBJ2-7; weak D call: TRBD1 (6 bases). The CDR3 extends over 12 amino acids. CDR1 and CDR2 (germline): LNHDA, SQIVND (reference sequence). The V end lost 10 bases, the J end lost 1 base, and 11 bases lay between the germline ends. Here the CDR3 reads CATSDSSYEQYF. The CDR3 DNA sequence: TGTGCCACCTCGGACAGTTCCTACGAGCAGTACTTC.

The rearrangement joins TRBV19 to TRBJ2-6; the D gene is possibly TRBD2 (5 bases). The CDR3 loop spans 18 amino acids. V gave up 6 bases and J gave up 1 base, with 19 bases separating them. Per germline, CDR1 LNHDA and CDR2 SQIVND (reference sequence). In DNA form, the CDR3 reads TGTGCCAGTAGCCTCTTTCTCCCTCGGGGTTCTGGGGCCAACGTCCTGACTTTC. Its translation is CASSLFLPRGSGANVLTF. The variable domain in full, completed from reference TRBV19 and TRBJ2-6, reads DGGITQSPKYLFRKEGQNVTLSCEQNLNHDAMYWYRQDPGQGLRLIYYSQIVNDFQKGDIAEGYSVSREKKESFPLTVTSAQKNPTAFYLCASSLFLPRGSGANVLTFGAGSRLTVL.

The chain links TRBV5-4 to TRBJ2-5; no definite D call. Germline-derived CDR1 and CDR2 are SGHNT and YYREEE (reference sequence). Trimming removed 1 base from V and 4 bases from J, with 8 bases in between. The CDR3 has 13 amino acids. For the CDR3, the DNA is TGTGCCAGCAGCTTGACATTAGCAGAGACCCAGTACTTC. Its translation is CASSLTLAETQYF.

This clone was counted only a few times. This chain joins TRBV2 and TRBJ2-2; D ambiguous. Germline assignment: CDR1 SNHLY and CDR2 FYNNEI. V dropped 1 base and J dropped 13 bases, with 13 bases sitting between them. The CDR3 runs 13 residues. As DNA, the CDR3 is TGTGCCAGCAGTGAAGGAAGCCCCTGGTCGCTGTTTTTT. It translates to CASSEGSPWSLFF.

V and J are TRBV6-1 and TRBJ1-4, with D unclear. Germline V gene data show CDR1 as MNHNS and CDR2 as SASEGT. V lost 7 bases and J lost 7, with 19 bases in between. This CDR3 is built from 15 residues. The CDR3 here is CASKVGRPPREKLFF. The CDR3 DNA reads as TGTGCCAGCAAGGTCGGCAGGCCTCCACGTGAAAAACTGTTTTTT.